The 20 T cell receptor beta chains below all came from one sample that was sequenced in a study of T cell responses to AZD1222 COVID-19 vaccine. Method: immunoSEQ multiplex PCR; TCRdb's copy keeps in-frame clones and lacks some. The sample lists about 150,000 clones, roughly nine tenths occurring once. The sample consisted of peripheral blood, taken 28 days after the second AZD1222 dose. The receptors originated from an adult who received the AZD1222 COVID-19 vaccine.

The chain employs TRBV30 and TRBJ1-5; D is uncertain. This CDR3 spans 14 amino acids. V lost 2 bases to trimming and J lost 2 bases, with 10 bases between them. Looked up from germline, CDR1 is GTSNPN and CDR2 is SVGIG (reference sequence). CDR3 sequence (DNA): TGTGCCTGGAGTACGGGGTTTCGCAATCAGCCCCAGCATTTT. As protein: CAWSTGFRNQPQHF.

The V and J genes are TRBV7-2 and TRBJ2-7; the D is unclear. V was shortened by 2 bases and J by 1 base, with 6 bases between the two germline ends. The V gene's germline CDR1 is SGHTA and CDR2 FQGNSA. CDR3 size: 13 residues. The CDR3 here is CASSLYKSYEQYF. CDR3 coding DNA: TGTGCCAGCAGCTTATACAAATCCTACGAGCAGTACTTC.

This clone came up once. The V call is TRBV27, the J call TRBJ1-5; no firm D call. The CDR3 extends over 14 amino acids. Trimming cost V 0 bases and J 7 bases, with 10 bases left between them. The germline V gene has CDR1 MNHEY and CDR2 SMNVEV (reference sequence). Here the CDR3 reads CASSLSGSQQPQHF. The DNA of the CDR3 is TGTGCCAGCAGTTTATCGGGCAGCCAGCAGCCCCAGCATTTT.

This chain links TRBV24-1 with TRBJ2-1; 7 bases align to TRBD1. The germline gives CDR1 KGHDR, CDR2 SFDVKD. Losses at the gene ends were 3 bases for V and 6 bases for J; bases not matched to a gene: 7. This CDR3 spans 15 amino acids. The chain's CDR3 is CATSDAGTDPNEQFF. The CDR3 nucleotides read TGTGCCACCAGTGATGCCGGGACAGACCCCAATGAGCAGTTCTTC.

The rearrangement joins TRBV19 to TRBJ2-1, with 8 bases identical to TRBD1. V dropped 6 bases and J dropped 7; count of bases not matched to a gene: 5. Germline CDR1 and CDR2: LNHDA and SQIVND (reference sequence). The CDR3 runs 13 residues. CDR3 in DNA: TGTGCCAGTAGCCAGGGGGCAGGTAATGAGCAGTTCTTC. Residues: CASSQGAGNEQFF.

V gene TRBV25-1 combines with J gene TRBJ2-1; 10 bases match TRBD2. The CDR3 extends over 16 amino acids. CDR1 and CDR2 from the germline V gene are MGHDK and SYGVNS. The V gene end was trimmed by 5 bases and the J gene end by 4 bases; junction bases not matched to a gene: 8. The CDR3: CASSFVGTSEYNEQFF. The CDR3, as DNA: TGTGCCAGCAGTTTTGTAGGGACTAGCGAATACAATGAGCAGTTCTTC.

The rearrangement joins TRBV5-6 to TRBJ1-1; TRBD1 matches 10 bases. Germline loops: CDR1 SGHDT, CDR2 YYEEEE. V lost 3 bases and J lost 0; bases outside the gene matches: 2. The CDR3 extends over 15 amino acids. The DNA of the CDR3 is TGTGCCAGCAGCTCCGGGACAGGGGTGAACACTGAAGCTTTCTTT. Amino acid sequence: CASSSGTGVNTEAFF.

This sequence joins TRBV24-1 and TRBJ2-7; 8 bases line up with TRBD1. The germline V gene has CDR1 KGHDR and CDR2 SFDVKD. V lost 9 bases to trimming and J lost 4 bases; unmatched junction nucleotides: 7. This CDR3 comprises 13 residues. CDR3 DNA: TGTGCCACCCAGGACAGGGTTCGGTACGAGCAGTACTTC. It codes for CATQDRVRYEQYF.

The chain joins TRBV19 to TRBJ2-2; D gene ambiguous. Germline CDR1 reads LNHDA; CDR2 reads SQIVND (reference sequence). The CDR3 extends over 14 amino acids. V was trimmed by 7 bases and J by 0 bases, leaving 9 bases between them. Written as DNA, the CDR3 is TGTGCCAGTAACCCAACGGCGAACACCGGGGAGCTGTTTTTT. This sequence encodes CASNPTANTGELFF.

This chain joins TRBV5-4 and TRBJ2-7, with TRBD2 as a possible D gene (5 bases). Looked up from germline, CDR1 is SGHNT and CDR2 is YYREEE (reference sequence). This CDR3 spans 14 amino acids. Trimming left V 0 bases short and J 6 bases short, with 13 bases between. The CDR3 is CASSLVRDQVEQYF. CDR3 nucleotide sequence: TGTGCCAGCAGCTTGGTACGGGATCAGGTCGAGCAGTACTTC.

Concerning this clone: An end of the junction differs from the germline gene, which may be a read error. The chain is built from TRBV7-7 and TRBJ1-4; D gene uncertain. This CDR3 comprises 16 residues. In germline, CDR1 is SSHAT, CDR2 FNYEAQ (reference sequence). The CDR3 here is CASSLAAGSNNEKLFF. DNA for the CDR3: TGTGCTAGCAGCTTAGCGGCAGGCAGCAATAATGAAAAACTGTTTTTT.

The chain recombines TRBV14 with TRBJ2-1; TRBD2 aligns across 11 bases. CDR1 is SGHDN and CDR2 is FVKESK in the germline V gene. The CDR3 has 16 residues. Trimming cost V 4 bases and J 9 bases; bases outside gene matches: 11. CDR3 nucleotides: TGTGCCAGCAGCCCCCGTTCGACTAGCGGGAAGAGTGAGCAGTTCTTC. It specifies CASSPRSTSGKSEQFF.

The chain employs TRBV11-2 and TRBJ2-1, with 12 bases fitting TRBD2. CDR1 SGHAT and CDR2 FQNNGV come from the germline V gene. The CDR3 loop spans 19 amino acids. With V trimmed by 5 bases and J by 0 bases, 11 bases remained unmatched. As DNA, the CDR3 is TGTGCCAGCAGCCCCCACGGACTAGCGGGACCTAGCTCCTACAATGAGCAGTTCTTC. Protein product: CASSPHGLAGPSSYNEQFF.

The rearrangement links TRBV2 to TRBJ2-7; 11 bases fit TRBD2. Germline V gene sequence: CDR1 SNHLY, CDR2 FYNNEI. The V gene end was trimmed by 4 bases and the J gene end by 11 bases; junction bases not matched to a gene: 13. The CDR3 consists of 15 residues. The CDR3 DNA reads as TGTGCCAGCAGTGGATCCAGACTAGCGGGATGGGGAGAGTACTTC. It yields the protein CASSGSRLAGWGEYF.

This chain links TRBV10-3 with TRBJ2-5; 9 positions agree with TRBD1. V dropped 6 bases and J dropped 2; count of bases not matched to a gene: 4. Germline CDR1 ENHRY, CDR2 SYGVKD. The CDR3 runs 14 residues. CDR3 coding DNA: TGTGCCATCAGAGGGGACAGGGTTCAAGAGACCCAGTACTTC. It codes for CAIRGDRVQETQYF.

The chain uses TRBV7-2 and TRBJ1-1, with 7 bases that match TRBD1. Germline values: CDR1 SGHTA, CDR2 FQGNSA. This CDR3 spans 18 amino acids. Germline trimming cut 1 base from V and 0 bases from J; bases unmatched to any gene: 11. The CDR3 coding sequence is TGTGCCAGCAGCTTAGAAAGGCCGGGACAGTACATGAACACTGAAGCTTTCTTT. Protein sequence: CASSLERPGQYMNTEAFF.

The V gene is TRBV28, the J gene TRBJ2-4; 7 bases match TRBD1. Germline CDR1 MDHEN, CDR2 SYDVKM. The length of the CDR3 is 13 residues. V was pared by 3 bases and J by 13 bases, with 9 bases of the junction left unmatched. CDR3 amino acids: CASSLGTASRQYF. For the CDR3, the DNA is TGTGCCAGCAGTTTGGGGACAGCCTCCAGGCAGTACTTC.

The J gene is TRBJ2-7, the V gene TRBV12-5, with 9 nucleotides matching TRBD1. The trim removed 9 bases at V and 4 bases at J, leaving 4 bases unmatched. Germline CDR1 LGHNT, CDR2 FRNRAP. The CDR3 has 12 residues. CDR3 DNA: TGTGCTAGCCGGGACAGGGCATACGAGCAGTACTTC. It encodes CASRDRAYEQYF.

This clone was recorded only once. The CDR3 spells CASSLSTGDNEQFF. CDR3 DNA: TGTGCCAGCAGCTTAAGTACGGGGGACAATGAGCAGTTCTTC. V and J are TRBV7-9 and TRBJ2-1; the D gene is possibly TRBD2 (6 bases). The ends were cut back, 2 bases at V and 5 bases at J, with 10 bases in the middle. CDR3 length: 14 residues. CDR1 and CDR2 (germline): SEHNR, FQNEAQ (reference sequence).

V gene TRBV7-2 combines with J gene TRBJ2-1, with D possibly matching TRBD2 (6 bases). The CDR3 covers 17 residues. CDR1 and CDR2 (germline): SGHTA, FQGNSA. Trimming cost V 1 base and J 1 base, with 14 bases left between them. In nucleotides, the CDR3 is TGTGCCAGCAGCTTAGAGAGCGGTGCGGGATCCTACAATGAGCAGTTCTTC. It specifies CASSLESGAGSYNEQFF.